These T cell receptor beta chains were read from a single sample in a study of blood T cell repertoires in COVID-19. Here immunoSEQ multiplex PCR was the method, and the copy in TCRdb shows in-frame clones only, minus some. The sample gives approximately 240,000 clones, 80% to 90% of which show up once; less than 4.5% is in the top ten. Material for sequencing was peripheral blood. These receptors were obtained from a man in his fifties with acute or convalescent COVID-19. CDR3s include the opening cysteine and the closing phenylalanine or tryptophan. The D gene is left open where the match is weak. Some rows have no size entry. The others give once, few or many, or a class for an expanded clone.

d_call: .
v_call: TRBV10-3
clone_size: few
j_call: TRBJ1-5
cdr3_aa: CAISTGEGVQPQHF
cdr3_nt: TGTGCCATCAGTACCGGGGAGGGAGTACAGCCCCAGCATTTT

d_call: TRBD2
v_call: TRBV6-6
clone_size: .
j_call: TRBJ2-3
cdr3_aa: CASSRTLAGGPDTQYF
cdr3_nt: TGTGCCAGCAGTCGGACCCTAGCGGGAGGGCCAGATACGCAGTATTTT

d_call: .
v_call: TRBV11-2
clone_size: .
j_call: TRBJ2-3
cdr3_aa: CASSPQRDTQYF
cdr3_nt: TGTGCCAGCAGCCCCCAGCGAGATACGCAGTATTTT

d_call: .
v_call: TRBV6-1
clone_size: .
j_call: TRBJ1-2
cdr3_aa: CASSEEREGYTF
cdr3_nt: TGTGCCAGCAGTGAAGAGAGGGAAGGCTACACCTTC

d_call: TRBD2
v_call: TRBV5-6
clone_size: .
j_call: TRBJ2-1
cdr3_aa: CASSHSGEPYNEQFF
cdr3_nt: TGTGCCAGCAGCCATAGCGGGGAGCCTTACAATGAGCAGTTCTTC

d_call: .
v_call: TRBV14
clone_size: .
j_call: TRBJ1-4
cdr3_aa: CASSQGGQKLFF
cdr3_nt: TGTGCCAGCAGCCAAGGGGGGCAAAAACTGTTTTTT

d_call: .
v_call: TRBV7-9
clone_size: .
j_call: TRBJ2-2
cdr3_aa: CASSLGRAGANTGELFF
cdr3_nt: TGTGCCAGCAGCTTAGGACGGGCGGGCGCAAACACCGGGGAGCTGTTTTTT

d_call: .
v_call: TRBV4-1
clone_size: .
j_call: TRBJ2-4
cdr3_aa: CASSQEGPGMNSLAKNIQYF
cdr3_nt: TGCGCCAGCAGCCAAGAAGGTCCGGGGATGAATTCACTAGCCAAAAACATTCAGTACTTC

d_call: .
v_call: TRBV10-1
clone_size: .
j_call: TRBJ1-1
cdr3_aa: CASRQGVTEAFF
cdr3_nt: TGCGCCAGCAGACAGGGAGTCACTGAAGCTTTCTTT

d_call: TRBD2
v_call: TRBV6-1
clone_size: .
j_call: TRBJ2-3
cdr3_aa: CASSEVVSGTRGF
cdr3_nt: TGTGCCAGCAGTGAAGTGGTGAGCGGGACGAGGGGTTTT

d_call: .
v_call: TRBV5-6
clone_size: .
j_call: TRBJ1-5
cdr3_aa: CASSFGGGNHQPQHF
cdr3_nt: TGTGCCAGCAGCTTCGGCGGGGGGAATCATCAGCCCCAGCATTTT